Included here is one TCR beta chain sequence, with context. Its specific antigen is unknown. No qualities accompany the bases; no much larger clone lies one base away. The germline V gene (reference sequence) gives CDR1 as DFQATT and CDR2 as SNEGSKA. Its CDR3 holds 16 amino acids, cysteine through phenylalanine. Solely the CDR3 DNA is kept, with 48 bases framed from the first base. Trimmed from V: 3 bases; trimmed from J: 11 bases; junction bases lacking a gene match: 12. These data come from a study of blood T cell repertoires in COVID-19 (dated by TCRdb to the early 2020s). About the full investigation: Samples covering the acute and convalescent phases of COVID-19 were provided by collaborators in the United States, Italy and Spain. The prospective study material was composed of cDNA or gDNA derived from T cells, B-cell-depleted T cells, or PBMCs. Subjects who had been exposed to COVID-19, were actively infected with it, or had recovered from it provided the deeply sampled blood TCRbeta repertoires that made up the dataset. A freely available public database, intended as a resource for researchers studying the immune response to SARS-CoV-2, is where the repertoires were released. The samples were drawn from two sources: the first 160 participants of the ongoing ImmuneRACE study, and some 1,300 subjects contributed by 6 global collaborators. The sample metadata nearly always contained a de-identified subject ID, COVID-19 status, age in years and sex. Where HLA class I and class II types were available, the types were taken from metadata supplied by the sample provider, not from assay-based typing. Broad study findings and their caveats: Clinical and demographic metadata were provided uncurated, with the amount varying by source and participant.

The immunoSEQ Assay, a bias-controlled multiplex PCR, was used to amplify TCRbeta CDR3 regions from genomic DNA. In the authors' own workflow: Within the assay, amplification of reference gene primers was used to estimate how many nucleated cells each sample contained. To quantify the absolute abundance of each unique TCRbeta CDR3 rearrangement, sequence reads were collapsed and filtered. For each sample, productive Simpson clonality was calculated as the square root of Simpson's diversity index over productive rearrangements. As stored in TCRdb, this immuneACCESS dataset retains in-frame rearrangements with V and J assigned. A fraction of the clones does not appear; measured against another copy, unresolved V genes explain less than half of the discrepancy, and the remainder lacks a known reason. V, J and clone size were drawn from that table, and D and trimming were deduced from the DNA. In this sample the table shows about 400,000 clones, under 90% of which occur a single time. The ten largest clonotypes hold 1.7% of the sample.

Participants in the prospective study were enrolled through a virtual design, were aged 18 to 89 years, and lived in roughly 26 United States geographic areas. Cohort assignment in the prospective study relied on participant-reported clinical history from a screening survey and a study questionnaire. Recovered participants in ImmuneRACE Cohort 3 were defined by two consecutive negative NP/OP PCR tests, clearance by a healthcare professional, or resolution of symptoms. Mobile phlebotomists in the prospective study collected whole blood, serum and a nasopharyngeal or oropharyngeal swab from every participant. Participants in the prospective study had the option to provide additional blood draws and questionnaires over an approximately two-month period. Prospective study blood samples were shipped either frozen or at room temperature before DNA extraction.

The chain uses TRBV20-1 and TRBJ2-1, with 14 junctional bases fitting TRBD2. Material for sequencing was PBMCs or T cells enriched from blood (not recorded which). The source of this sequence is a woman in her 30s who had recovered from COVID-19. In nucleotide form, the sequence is TGCAGTGCTAGTCACTCCGGGACTAGCGGGAGAAGCCAGCAGTTCTTC. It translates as CSASHSGTSGRSQQFF.